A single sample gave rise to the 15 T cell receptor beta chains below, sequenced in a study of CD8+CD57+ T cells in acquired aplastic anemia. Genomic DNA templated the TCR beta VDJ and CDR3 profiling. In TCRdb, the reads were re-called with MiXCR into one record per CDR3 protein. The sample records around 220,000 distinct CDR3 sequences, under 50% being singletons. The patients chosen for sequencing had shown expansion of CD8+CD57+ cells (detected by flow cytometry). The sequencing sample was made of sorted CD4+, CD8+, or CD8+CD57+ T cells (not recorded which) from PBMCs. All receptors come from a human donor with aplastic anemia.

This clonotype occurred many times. CDR3 sequence (DNA): TGTGCCAGCAGCTTGGGGGATTGGACACGAGCCCGCTACTATGGCTACACCTTC. It is translated as CASSLGDWTRARYYGYTF. The genes are TRBV5-8 and TRBJ1-2; possible D gene TRBD1, 5 bases. Germline V gene data show CDR1 as SGHTS and CDR2 as YDEGEE. The CDR3 has 18 amino acids. V lost 0 bases, J lost 3 bases, and 21 bases lay in between.

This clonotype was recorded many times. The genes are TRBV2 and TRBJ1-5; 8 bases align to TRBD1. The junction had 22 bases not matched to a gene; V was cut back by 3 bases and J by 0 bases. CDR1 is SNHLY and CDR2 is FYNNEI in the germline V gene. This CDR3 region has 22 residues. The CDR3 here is CASSDWALDFSRQGISNQPQHF. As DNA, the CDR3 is TGTGCCAGCAGTGATTGGGCCCTAGATTTTAGTAGACAGGGGATTAGCAATCAGCCCCAGCATTTT.

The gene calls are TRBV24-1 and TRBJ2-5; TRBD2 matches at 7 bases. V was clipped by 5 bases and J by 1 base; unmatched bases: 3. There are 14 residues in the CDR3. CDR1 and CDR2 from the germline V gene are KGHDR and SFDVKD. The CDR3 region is CATSGGGGQETQYF. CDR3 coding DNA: TGTGCCACCAGTGGCGGCGGGGGCCAAGAGACCCAGTACTTC.

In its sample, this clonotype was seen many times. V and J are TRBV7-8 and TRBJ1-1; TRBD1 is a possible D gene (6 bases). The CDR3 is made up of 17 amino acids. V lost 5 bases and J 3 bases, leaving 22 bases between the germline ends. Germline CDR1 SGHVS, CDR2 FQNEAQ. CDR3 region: CASSPRGRALADTEAFF. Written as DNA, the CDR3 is TGTGCCAGCAGCCCCAGGGGTAGGGCTTTGGCGGACACTGAAGCTTTCTTT.

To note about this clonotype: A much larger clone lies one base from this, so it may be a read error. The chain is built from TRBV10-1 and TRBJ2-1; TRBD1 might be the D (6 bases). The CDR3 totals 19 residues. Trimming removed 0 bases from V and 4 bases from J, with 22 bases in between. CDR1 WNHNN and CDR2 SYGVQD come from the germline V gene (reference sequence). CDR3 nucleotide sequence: TGCGCCAGCAGTGAGTCGAGGGAGTGGGACACGGGATCATACAATGAGCAGTTCTTC. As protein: CASSESREWDTGSYNEQFF.

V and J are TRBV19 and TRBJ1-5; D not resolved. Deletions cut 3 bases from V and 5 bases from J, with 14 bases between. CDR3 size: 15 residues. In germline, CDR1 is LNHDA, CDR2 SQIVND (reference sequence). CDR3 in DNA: TGTGCCAGTAGTATTCGGGGAAAGGTGGATCAGCCCCAGCATTTT. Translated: CASSIRGKVDQPQHF. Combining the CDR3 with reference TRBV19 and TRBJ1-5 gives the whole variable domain DGGITQSPKYLFRKEGQNVTLSCEQNLNHDAMYWYRQDPGQGLRLIYYSQIVNDFQKGDIAEGYSVSREKKESFPLTVTSAQKNPTAFYLCASSIRGKVDQPQHFGDGTRLSIL.

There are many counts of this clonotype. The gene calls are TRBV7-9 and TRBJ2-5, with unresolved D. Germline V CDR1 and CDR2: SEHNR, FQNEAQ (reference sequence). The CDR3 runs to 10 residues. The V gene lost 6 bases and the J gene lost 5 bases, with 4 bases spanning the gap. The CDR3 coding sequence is TGTGCCAGCAGTATGGAGACCCAGTACTTC. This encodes CASSMETQYF.

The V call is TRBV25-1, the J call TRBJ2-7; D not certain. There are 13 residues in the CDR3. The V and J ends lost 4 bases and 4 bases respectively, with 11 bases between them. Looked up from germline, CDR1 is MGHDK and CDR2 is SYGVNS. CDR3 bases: TGTGCCAGCAGTGGATCCCTTCTTTACGAGCAGTACTTC. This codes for CASSGSLLYEQYF.

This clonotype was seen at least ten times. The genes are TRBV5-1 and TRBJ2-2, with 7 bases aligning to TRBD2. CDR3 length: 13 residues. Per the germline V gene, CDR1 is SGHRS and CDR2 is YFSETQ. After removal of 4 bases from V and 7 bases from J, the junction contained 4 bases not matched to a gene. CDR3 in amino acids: CASSARTSGELFF. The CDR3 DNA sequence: TGCGCCAGCAGCGCTCGGACTAGCGGGGAGCTGTTTTTT.

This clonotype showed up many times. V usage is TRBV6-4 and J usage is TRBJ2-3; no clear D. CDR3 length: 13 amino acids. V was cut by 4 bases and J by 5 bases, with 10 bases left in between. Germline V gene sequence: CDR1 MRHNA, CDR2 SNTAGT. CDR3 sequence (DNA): TGTGCCAGCAGTGGCCAGGTCGAAGATACGCAGTATTTT. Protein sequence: CASSGQVEDTQYF.

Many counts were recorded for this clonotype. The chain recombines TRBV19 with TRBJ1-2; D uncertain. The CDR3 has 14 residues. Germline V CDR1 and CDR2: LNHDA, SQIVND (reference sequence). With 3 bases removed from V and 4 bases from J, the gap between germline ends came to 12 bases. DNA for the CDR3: TGTGCCAGTAGTATTGTTGGAGAAAGCTATGGCTACACCTTC. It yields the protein CASSIVGESYGYTF. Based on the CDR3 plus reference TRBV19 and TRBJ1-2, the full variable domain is DGGITQSPKYLFRKEGQNVTLSCEQNLNHDAMYWYRQDPGQGLRLIYYSQIVNDFQKGDIAEGYSVSREKKESFPLTVTSAQKNPTAFYLCASSIVGESYGYTFGSGTRLTVV.

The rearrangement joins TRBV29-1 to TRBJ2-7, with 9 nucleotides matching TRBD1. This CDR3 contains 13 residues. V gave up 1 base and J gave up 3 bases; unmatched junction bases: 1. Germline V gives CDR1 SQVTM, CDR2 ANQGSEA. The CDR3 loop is CSVEGTGVYEQYF. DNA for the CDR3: TGCAGCGTTGAAGGGACAGGGGTCTACGAGCAGTACTTC.

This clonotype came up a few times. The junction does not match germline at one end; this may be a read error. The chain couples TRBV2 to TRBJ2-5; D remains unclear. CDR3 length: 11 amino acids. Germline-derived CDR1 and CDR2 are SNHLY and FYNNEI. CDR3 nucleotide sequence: TGTGCCATCAGTGAAGGCGAGACCCAGTACTTC. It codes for CAISEGETQYF.

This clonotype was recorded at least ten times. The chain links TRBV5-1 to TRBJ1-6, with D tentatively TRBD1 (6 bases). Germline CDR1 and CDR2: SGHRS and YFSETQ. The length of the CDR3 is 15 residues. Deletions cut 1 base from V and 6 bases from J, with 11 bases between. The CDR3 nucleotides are TGCGCCAGCAGCTTGTGGGGGGGCTCTAATTCACCCCTCCACTTT. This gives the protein CASSLWGGSNSPLHF.

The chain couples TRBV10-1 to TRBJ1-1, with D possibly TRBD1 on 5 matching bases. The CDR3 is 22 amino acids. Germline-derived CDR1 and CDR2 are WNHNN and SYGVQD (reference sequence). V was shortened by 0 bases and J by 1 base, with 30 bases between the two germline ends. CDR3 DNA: TGCGCCAGCAGTGAGTCCCGACAGCTTAGGGCCCCTAGGTGGCAGGGGAACACTGAAGCTTTCTTT. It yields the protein CASSESRQLRAPRWQGNTEAFF.